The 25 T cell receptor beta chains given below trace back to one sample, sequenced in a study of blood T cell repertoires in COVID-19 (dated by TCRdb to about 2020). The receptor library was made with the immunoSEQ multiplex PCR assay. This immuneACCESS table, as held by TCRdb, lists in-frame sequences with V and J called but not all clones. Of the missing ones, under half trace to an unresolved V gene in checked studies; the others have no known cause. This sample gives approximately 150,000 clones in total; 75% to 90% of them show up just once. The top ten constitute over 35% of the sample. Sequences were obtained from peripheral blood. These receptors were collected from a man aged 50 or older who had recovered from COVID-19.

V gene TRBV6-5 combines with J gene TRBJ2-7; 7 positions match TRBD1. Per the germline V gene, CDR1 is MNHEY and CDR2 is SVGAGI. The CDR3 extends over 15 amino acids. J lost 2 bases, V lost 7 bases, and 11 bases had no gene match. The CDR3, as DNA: TGTGCCAGCACCCGCGCAGGGCAGGGGGCCTACGAGCAGTACTTC. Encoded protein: CASTRAGQGAYEQYF.

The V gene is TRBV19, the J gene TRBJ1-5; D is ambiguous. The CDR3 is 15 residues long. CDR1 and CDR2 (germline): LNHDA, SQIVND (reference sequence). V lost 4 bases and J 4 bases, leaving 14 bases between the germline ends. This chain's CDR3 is CASSTREGQNQPQHF. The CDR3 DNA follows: TGTGCCAGTAGTACAAGGGAGGGCCAGAATCAGCCCCAGCATTTT.

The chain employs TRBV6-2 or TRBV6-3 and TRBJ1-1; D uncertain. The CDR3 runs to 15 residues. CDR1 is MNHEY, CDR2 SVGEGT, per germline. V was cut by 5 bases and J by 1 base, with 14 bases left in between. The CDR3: CASSTPRLTNTEAFF. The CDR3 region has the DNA TGTGCCAGCAGTACCCCCCGACTTACGAACACTGAAGCTTTCTTT.

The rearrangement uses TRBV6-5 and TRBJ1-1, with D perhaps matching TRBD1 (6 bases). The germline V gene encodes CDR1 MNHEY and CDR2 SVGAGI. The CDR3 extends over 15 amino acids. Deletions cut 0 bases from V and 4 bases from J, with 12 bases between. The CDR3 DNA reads TGTGCCAGCAGTTACTCGGGCAGGGGTTTCACTGAAGCTTTCTTT. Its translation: CASSYSGRGFTEAFF.

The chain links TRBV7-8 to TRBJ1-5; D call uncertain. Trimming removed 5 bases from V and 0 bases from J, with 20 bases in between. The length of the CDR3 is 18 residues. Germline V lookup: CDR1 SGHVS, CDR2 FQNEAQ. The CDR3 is CASSPDRVAKFSNQPQHF. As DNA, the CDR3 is TGTGCCAGCAGCCCTGATCGGGTGGCTAAATTTAGCAATCAGCCCCAGCATTTT.

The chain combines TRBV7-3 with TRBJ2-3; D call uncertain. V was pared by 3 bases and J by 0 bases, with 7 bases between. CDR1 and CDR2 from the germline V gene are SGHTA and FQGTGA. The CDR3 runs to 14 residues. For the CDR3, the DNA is TGTGCCAGCAGCTTCAGCGCCAGCACAGATACGCAGTATTTT. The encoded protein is CASSFSASTDTQYF.

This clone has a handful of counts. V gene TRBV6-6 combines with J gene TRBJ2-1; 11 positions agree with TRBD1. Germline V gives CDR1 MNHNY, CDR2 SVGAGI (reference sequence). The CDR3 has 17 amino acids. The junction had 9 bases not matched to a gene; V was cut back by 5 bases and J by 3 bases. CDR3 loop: CASSQTSGTGGYNEQFF. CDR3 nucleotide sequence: TGTGCCAGCAGTCAAACCTCCGGGACAGGGGGCTACAATGAGCAGTTCTTC.

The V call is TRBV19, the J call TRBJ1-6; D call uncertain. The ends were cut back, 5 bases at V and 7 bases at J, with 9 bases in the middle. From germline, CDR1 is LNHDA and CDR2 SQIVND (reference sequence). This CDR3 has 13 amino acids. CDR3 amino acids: CASSSTGNSPLHF. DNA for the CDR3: TGTGCCAGTAGTTCCACGGGGAATTCACCCCTCCACTTT.

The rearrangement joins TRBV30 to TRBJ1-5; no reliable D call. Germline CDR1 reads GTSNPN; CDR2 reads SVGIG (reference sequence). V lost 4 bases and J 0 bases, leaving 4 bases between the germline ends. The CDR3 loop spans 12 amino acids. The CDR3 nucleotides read TGTGCCTGGAAATATAGCAATCAGCCCCAGCATTTT. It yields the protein CAWKYSNQPQHF.

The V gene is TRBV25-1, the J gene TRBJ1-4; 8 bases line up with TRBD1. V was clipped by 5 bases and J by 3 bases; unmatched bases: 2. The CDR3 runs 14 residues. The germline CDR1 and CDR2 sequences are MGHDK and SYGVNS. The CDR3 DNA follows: TGTGCCAGCAGTACACAGGGGGCTAATGAAAAACTGTTTTTT. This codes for CASSTQGANEKLFF. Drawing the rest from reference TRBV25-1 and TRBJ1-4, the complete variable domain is EADIYQTPRYLVIGTGKKITLECSQTMGHDKMYWYQQDPGMELHLIHYSYGVNSTEKGDLSSESTVSRIRTEHFPLTLESARPSHTSQYLCASSTQGANEKLFFGSGTQLSVL.

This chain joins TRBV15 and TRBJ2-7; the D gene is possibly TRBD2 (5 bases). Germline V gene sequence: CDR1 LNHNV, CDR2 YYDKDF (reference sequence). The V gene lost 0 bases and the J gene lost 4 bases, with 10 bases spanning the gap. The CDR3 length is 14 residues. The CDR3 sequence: CATSRDRTGYEQYF. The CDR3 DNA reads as TGTGCCACCAGCAGAGATCGGACGGGATACGAGCAGTACTTC. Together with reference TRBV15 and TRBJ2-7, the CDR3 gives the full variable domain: DAMVIQNPRYQVTQFGKPVTLSCSQTLNHNVMYWYQQKSSQAPKLLFHYYDKDFNNEADTPDNFQSRRPNTSFCFLDIRSPGLGDTAMYLCATSRDRTGYEQYFGPGTRLTVT.

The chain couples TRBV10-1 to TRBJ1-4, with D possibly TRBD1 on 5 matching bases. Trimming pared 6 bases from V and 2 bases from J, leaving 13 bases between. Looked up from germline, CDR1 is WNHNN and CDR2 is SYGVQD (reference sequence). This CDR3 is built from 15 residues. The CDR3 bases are TGCGCCAGCAGCCCCGGGACTTCGACTAATGAAAAACTGTTTTTT. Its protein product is CASSPGTSTNEKLFF.

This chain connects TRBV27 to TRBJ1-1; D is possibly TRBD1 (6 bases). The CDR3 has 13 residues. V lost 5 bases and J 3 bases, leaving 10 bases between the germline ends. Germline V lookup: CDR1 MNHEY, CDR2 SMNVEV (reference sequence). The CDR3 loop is CASSVGAYTEAFF. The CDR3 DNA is TGTGCCAGCAGTGTGGGGGCGTACACTGAAGCTTTCTTT.

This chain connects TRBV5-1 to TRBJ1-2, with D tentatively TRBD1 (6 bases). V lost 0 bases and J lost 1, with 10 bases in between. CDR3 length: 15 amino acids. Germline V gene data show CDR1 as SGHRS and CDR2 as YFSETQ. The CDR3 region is CASSLGGGNNYGYTF. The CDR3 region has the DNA TGCGCCAGCAGCTTGGGAGGGGGAAATAACTATGGCTACACCTTC. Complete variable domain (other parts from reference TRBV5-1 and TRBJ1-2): KAGVTQTPRYLIKTRGQQVTLSCSPISGHRSVSWYQQTPGQGLQFLFEYFSETQRNKGNFPGRFSGRQFSNSRSEMNVSTLELGDSALYLCASSLGGGNNYGYTFGSGTRLTVV.

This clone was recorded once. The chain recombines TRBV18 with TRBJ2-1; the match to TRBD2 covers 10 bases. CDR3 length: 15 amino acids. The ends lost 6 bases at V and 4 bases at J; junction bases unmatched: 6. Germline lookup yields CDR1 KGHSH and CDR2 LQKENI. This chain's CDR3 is CASSLLAGDYNEQFF. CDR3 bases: TGTGCCAGCTCTCTGCTAGCGGGGGATTACAATGAGCAGTTCTTC.

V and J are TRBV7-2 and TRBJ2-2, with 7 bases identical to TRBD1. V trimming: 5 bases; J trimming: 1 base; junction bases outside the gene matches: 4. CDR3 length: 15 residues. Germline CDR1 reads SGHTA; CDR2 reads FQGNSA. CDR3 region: CASSTDRWNTGELFF. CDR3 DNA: TGTGCCAGCAGCACGGACAGGTGGAACACCGGGGAGCTGTTTTTT.

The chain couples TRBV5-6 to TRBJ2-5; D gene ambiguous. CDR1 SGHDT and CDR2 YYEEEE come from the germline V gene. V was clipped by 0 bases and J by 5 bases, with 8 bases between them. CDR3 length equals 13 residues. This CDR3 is CASSLASVETQYF. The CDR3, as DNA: TGTGCCAGCAGCTTGGCCTCGGTGGAGACCCAGTACTTC.

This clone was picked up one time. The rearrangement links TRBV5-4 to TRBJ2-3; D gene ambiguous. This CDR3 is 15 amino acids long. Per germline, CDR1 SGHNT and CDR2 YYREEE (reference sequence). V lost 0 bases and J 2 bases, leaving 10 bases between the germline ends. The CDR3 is CASSLGSLFTDTQYF. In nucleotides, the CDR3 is TGTGCCAGCAGCTTGGGTAGCCTTTTCACAGATACGCAGTATTTT.

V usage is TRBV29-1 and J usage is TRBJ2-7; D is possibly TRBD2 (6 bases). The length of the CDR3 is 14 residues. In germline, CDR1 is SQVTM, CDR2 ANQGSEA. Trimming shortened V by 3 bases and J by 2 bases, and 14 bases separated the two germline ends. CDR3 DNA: TGCAGCGTTGATGGGGAGGACGGCACCTACGAGCAGTACTTC. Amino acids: CSVDGEDGTYEQYF.

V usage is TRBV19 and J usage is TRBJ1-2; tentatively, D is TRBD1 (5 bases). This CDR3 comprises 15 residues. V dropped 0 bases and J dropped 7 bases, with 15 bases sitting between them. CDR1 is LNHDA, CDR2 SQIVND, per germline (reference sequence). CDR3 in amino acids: CASSIENNVRGGYTF. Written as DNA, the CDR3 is TGTGCCAGTAGTATAGAGAACAACGTTAGGGGTGGCTACACCTTC.

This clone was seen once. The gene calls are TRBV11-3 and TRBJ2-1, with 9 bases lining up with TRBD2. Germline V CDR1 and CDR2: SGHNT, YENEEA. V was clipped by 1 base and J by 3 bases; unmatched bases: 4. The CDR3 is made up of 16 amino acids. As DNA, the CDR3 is TGTGCCAGCAGCTTAGTAGCGGGGGAGTTCTACAATGAGCAGTTCTTC. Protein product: CASSLVAGEFYNEQFF.

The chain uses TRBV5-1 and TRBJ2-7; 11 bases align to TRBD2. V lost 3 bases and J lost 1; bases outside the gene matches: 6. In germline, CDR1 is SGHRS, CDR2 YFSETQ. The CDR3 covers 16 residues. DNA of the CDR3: TGCGCCAGCAGCTGGACCGGGACTAGCGGATCCTACGAGCAGTACTTC. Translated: CASSWTGTSGSYEQYF.

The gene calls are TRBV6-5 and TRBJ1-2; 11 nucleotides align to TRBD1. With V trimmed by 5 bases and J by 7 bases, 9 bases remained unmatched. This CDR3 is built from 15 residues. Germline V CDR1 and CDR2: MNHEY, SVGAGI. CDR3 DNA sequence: TGTGCCAGCAGTCGCAAACCCGGGACAGGGGGTGGCTACACCTTC. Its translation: CASSRKPGTGGGYTF.

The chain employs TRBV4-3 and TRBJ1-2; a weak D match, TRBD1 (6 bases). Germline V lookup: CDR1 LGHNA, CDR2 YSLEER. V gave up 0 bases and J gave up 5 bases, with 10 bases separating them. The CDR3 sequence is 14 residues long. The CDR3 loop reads CASSQDNRAYGYTF. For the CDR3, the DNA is TGCGCCAGCAGCCAAGATAACAGGGCGTATGGCTACACCTTC.

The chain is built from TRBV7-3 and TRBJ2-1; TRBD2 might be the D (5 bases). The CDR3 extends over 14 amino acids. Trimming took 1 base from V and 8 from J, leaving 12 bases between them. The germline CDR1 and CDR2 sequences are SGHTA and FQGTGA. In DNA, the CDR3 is TGTGCCAGCAGCTTAATGGCAGCGGAGGATGAGCAGTTCTTC. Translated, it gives CASSLMAAEDEQFF.